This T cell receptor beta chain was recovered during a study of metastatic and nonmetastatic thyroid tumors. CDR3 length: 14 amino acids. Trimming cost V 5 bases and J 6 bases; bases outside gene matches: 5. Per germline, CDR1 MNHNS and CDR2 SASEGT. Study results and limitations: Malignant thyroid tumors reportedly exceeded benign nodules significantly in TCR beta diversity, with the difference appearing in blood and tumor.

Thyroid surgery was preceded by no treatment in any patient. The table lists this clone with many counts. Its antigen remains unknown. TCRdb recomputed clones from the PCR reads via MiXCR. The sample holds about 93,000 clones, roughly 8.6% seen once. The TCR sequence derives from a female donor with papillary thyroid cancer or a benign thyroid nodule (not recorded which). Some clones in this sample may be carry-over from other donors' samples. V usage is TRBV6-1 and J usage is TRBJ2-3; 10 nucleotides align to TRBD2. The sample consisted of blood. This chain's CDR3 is CASSLAGGHDTQYF. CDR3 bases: TGTGCCAGCAGTTTAGCGGGGGGCCACGATACGCAGTATTTT.